This T cell receptor (beta chain) stems from a study of beta chain features in type 1 diabetes. Findings of the study overall: Among all four CD4+ subsets, Type 1 diabetes patients had TCRB CDR3s that were moderately but significantly shorter.

As concerns this clone: Its target is not known. The junction departs from germline at one end; a sequencing error may be responsible.

Since all of the isolated RNA was reverse transcribed, expressed TCRB transcripts were what got sequenced. TCRdb's table, derived via immunoSEQ multiplex PCR, lists solely in-frame clones and lacks some. The sample shows more than 250,000 clones, approximately 20% of them seen only once. The source material was naive CD4+ T cells from blood. This TCR was sampled from a woman aged 40 to 49 with type 1 diabetes.

The CDR3 coding sequence is TGTGCCTGTTCCAGGGCTAAGGAAAAACTGTTTTTT. Protein: CACSRAKEKLFF. V gene TRBV30 combines with J gene TRBJ1-4; weak D call: TRBD1 (5 bases). The length of the CDR3 is 12 residues. In germline, CDR1 is GTSNPN, CDR2 SVGIG (reference sequence).